This paragraph covers one T cell receptor (beta chain) sequence. This record belongs to a study of blood T cell repertoires in COVID-19. Germline CDR1 SGDLS, CDR2 YYNGEE. This CDR3 has 14 residues. V lost 0 bases to trimming and J lost 3 bases, with 6 bases between them. Original data processing: Counts of nucleated cells, estimated from reference gene primer amplification, were obtained. The method was immunoSEQ multiplex PCR; TCRdb's version includes in-frame clones alone and lacks a portion of them. V and J calls and clone size are those listed in that table; D and trimming were worked out from the DNA. The data contain 540,000 or so clones, roughly 89% of them singletons.

The sequence was collected from a woman between 50 and 59 years old with COVID-19, enrolled during active disease. The V and J genes are TRBV9 and TRBJ2-2, with D unresolved. Source material: peripheral blood. CDR3 coding DNA: TGTGCCAGCAGCGTAGAGCCGGACACCGGGGAGCTGTTTTTT. It codes for CASSVEPDTGELFF.